Following are 8 T cell receptor beta chains from one sample sequenced in a study of vaccination and CD4 T cells after COVID-19. The sample's treatment: approximately nine-day PBMC culture with coronavirus spike peptide pools or control peptides (ViraFEST assay). These TCRs' antigens remain unknown. Oncomine TCR Beta short-read sequencing was applied to DNA from cultured CD4+ T cells. MiXCR was run by TCRdb on the PCR reads, yielding one entry per CDR3 protein. The sample yields roughly 15,000 distinct CDR3 sequences, 63% seen once. What was sequenced was CD4+ T cells from blood, cultured in vitro. The receptors here all came from a human donor who had recovered from COVID-19.

V is TRBV10-1 and J is TRBJ2-5; 12 bases align to TRBD2. V shed 5 bases and J 2 bases; nucleotides not matched to a gene: 3. Germline CDR1 and CDR2: WNHNN and SYGVQD (reference sequence). This CDR3 spans 15 amino acids. The CDR3 DNA is TGCGCCAGCAGTCTAGGACTAGCGGGGCAAGAGACCCAGTACTTC. It specifies CASSLGLAGQETQYF.

The chain's CDR3 is CSANAPLPYNEQFF. The CDR3, as DNA: TGCAGTGCTAATGCCCCACTTCCATACAATGAGCAGTTCTTC. The chain combines TRBV20-1 with TRBJ2-1; D unresolved. Germline assignment: CDR1 DFQATT and CDR2 SNEGSKA (reference sequence). V was clipped by 4 bases and J by 4 bases, with 14 bases between them. The CDR3 is made up of 14 amino acids.

Details on this clonotype: At one of its ends the junction is not consistent with the germline gene, which may arise from a read error. V usage is TRBV20-1 and J usage is TRBJ2-7; TRBD1 matches 9 bases. The CDR3 sequence is 15 residues long. The germline CDR1 and CDR2 sequences are DFQATT and SNEGSKA (reference sequence). The CDR3, as DNA: TGCAGTGCTCGAGAAGGGGACAGGGTTGGTCACGAGCAGTACTTC. This gives the protein CSAREGDRVGHEQYF.

The rearrangement links TRBV28 to TRBJ2-6; 9 nucleotides line up with TRBD1. Germline CDR1 and CDR2: MDHEN and SYDVKM. J lost 4 bases, V lost 11 bases, and 12 bases had no gene match. The CDR3 sequence is 16 residues long. DNA of the CDR3: TGTGCCCTCGGGGACAGGGACCTCTACGGGGCCAACGTCCTGACTTTC. Translation: CALGDRDLYGANVLTF.

This clonotype is labeled medium-sized. The V gene is TRBV29-1, the J gene TRBJ1-5; D gene uncertain. Trimming shortened V by 4 bases and J by 0 bases, and 10 bases separated the two germline ends. This CDR3 is 14 amino acids long. CDR1 SQVTM and CDR2 ANQGSEA come from the germline V gene. CDR3 DNA: TGCAGCGTTGTAACAGCAGATAGCAATCAGCCCCAGCATTTT. As protein: CSVVTADSNQPQHF.

The CDR3 protein is CASSLGSGGSNQPQHF. The CDR3 nucleotides read TGTGCCAGCAGCTTAGGTTCGGGGGGCAGCAATCAGCCCCAGCATTTT. The chain has TRBV7-9 and TRBJ1-5, with a tentative D call TRBD1 (6 bases). The CDR3 covers 16 residues. V lost 1 base, J lost 1 base, and 11 bases lay in between. Germline V lookup: CDR1 SEHNR, CDR2 FQNEAQ (reference sequence).

The J gene is TRBJ1-2, the V gene TRBV6-1, with D perhaps matching TRBD1 (5 bases). The CDR3 loop spans 13 amino acids. Per the germline V gene, CDR1 is MNHNS and CDR2 is SASEGT. V lost 7 bases to trimming and J lost 3 bases, with 12 bases between them. The CDR3: CASTGDGDYGYTF. CDR3 DNA sequence: TGTGCCAGCACCGGGGACGGGGACTATGGCTACACCTTC.

The chain links TRBV7-8 to TRBJ1-2, with 8 bases fitting TRBD1. The germline V gene has CDR1 SGHVS and CDR2 FQNEAQ. J lost 4 bases, V lost 5 bases, and 12 bases had no gene match. The CDR3 is 16 residues long. This CDR3 reads CASSPRNLDRGYGYTF. DNA for the CDR3: TGTGCCAGCAGCCCTCGAAACCTCGACAGGGGCTATGGCTACACCTTC. Full variable domain (missing parts from reference TRBV7-8 and TRBJ1-2): GAGVSQSPRYKVAKRGQDVALRCDPISGHVSLFWYQQALGQGPEFLTYFQNEAQLDKSGLPSDRFFAERPEGSVSTLKIQRTQQEDSAVYLCASSPRNLDRGYGYTFGSGTRLTVV.